This T cell receptor beta chain was identified during a study of spatial heterogeneity in lung cancer. Whole-study context: Consistently, beta-chain sequences turned up in larger numbers than alpha-chain sequences did. From matched bulk RNA-seq came a T cell module score, which showed a strong correlation with TCR transcript counts in tumor regions. Study results and limitations: How many expanded intratumoral alpha and beta TCRs were present tracked the tumor mutation count, which was a count of nonsynonymous mutations.

Specified time point: sample taken at primary tumor resection. A total of approximately 69 untreated early-stage non-small cell lung cancer patients served as donors. Extraction of whole RNA from tumor, nontumor lung or frozen PBMC preceded unsorted sequencing. This clonotype occurred many times. The target antigen is unknown. TCRdb called the 5' RACE reads again in MiXCR, with one record for every CDR3 protein. The table lists around 100,000 distinct CDR3 sequences, about 4.4% of them singletons. The CDR3 has 15 residues. V shed 1 base and J shed 9 bases, with 16 bases lying between them. The V gene's germline CDR1 is SGHTA and CDR2 FQGNSA.

V and J are TRBV7-2 and TRBJ2-1; D is perhaps TRBD2 (5 bases). This specimen was lung tumor tissue, taken at surgery. The clonotype comes from a male donor with early-stage non-small cell lung cancer. CDR3: CASSLGRLASREQFF. DNA for the CDR3: TGTGCCAGCAGCTTAGGTCGCCTAGCTAGTCGTGAGCAGTTCTTC.